This T cell receptor beta chain was sequenced in a study of technical replicates of blood from several donors. Sequenced by immunoSEQ multiplex PCR; TCRdb stores in-frame clones only, minus some. The table has about 74,000 clones, 95% seen once. Concerning this clone itself: The junction departs from germline at one end; a sequencing error may be responsible.

This CDR3 comprises 16 residues. The germline V gene encodes CDR1 KGHSH and CDR2 LQKENI. The genes are TRBV18 and TRBJ1-1, with D possibly being TRBD1 (6 bases). The TCR sequence derives from a human donor in good health. The sample taken for sequencing was T cells isolated from PBMCs. CDR3 sequence (DNA): TGTGCCAGCTCGCACTCCAGGGGAGTGTTGAAGACTGAAGCTTTCTTT. Its protein product is CASSHSRGVLKTEAFF.